What follows describes a single TCR beta chain. Its binding antigen is unknown. One base away there is no much larger clone; base qualities are not given. This sample was taken from a study of CD8+ T cells in alopecia areata (dated by TCRdb to the late 2010s). The study in broad terms: The treated patients took part in an open-label pilot trial in which moderate-to-severe alopecia areata was treated with oral tofacitinib at 5 to 10 mg twice daily. Tofacitinib was administered for 6 to 18 months, and 6 months of follow-up off drug were then conducted to assess delayed response and recurrence. High-throughput TCRbeta sequencing was used to examine T cell clonal expansion in alopecia areata in both the C3H/HeJ mouse model and human patients. Scalp tissue and sorted CD4+ and CD8+ peripheral blood T cells from patchy and totalis/universalis alopecia areata patients and from healthy controls were covered by human TCRbeta sequencing. Patients on tofacitinib were biopsied at baseline and after 4 and 24 weeks of treatment, and several of the patients also had a later scalp biopsy. Scalp clonality was compared across normal scalp (n=4), patchy alopecia areata scalp (n=8), and alopecia totalis/universalis scalp (n=8). The RNA source kit depended on sample type: the PAXgene miRNA kit for fixed scalp, the miRNeasy kit for PBMCs, and the RNeasy kit for mouse skin. TCRbeta CDR3 regions were amplified by immunoSEQ multiplex PCR with 35 Vbeta forward and 13 Jbeta reverse primers.

Measured from the cysteine to the phenylalanine, the CDR3 is 15 residues long. Just CDR3 DNA is preserved here, 45 bases in frame from base 1. Deletion took 0 bases off V and 8 bases off J, with a span of 14 bases between the germline ends. The germline V gene specifies MNHEY as CDR1 and SVGAGI as CDR2. Results and caveats for the whole study, not just this receptor: Compared with normal scalp, lesional scalp had higher clonality and more expanded CD8+ clones, particularly in alopecia totalis/universalis, a pattern that suggests antigenic drive. Unlike mouse skin, which is dominated by gammadelta T cells, normal human skin has resident alphabeta T cells that are also sequenced, and this complicates analysis of the scalp TCR repertoire. Shared TCR sequences between patients were less evident than in mice, which may be partly attributable to HLA diversity in the patient population.

The time point tag for this specimen amounts to: baseline before oral tofacitinib. Lesional scalp punch biopsies and peripheral blood were obtained from alopecia areata patients. PBMCs were isolated by density centrifugation and stained for CD3, CD4 and CD8, and CD4+ and CD8+ T cells were sorted on a FACSAria. The library was obtained by the immunoSEQ multiplex PCR assay. To provide template for TCR sequencing, every sample had RNA extracted and reverse transcribed into cDNA. First-strand cDNA was synthesized with SuperScript III using a 2:1 mix of oligo-dT and random hexamers. A synthetic immune receptor repertoire was used to measure amplification bias, and any remaining bias was corrected computationally. The source study handled its data this way. Raw reads were preprocessed for error removal, and CDR3 was defined according to IMGT conventions as running from the conserved cysteine to phenylalanine. Clonality was calculated as 1 minus Shannon entropy normalized by log2 of the number of productive unique TCRs. CD4 or CD8 identity of scalp clones was inferred by cross-referencing scalp TCRbeta sequences with sorted blood CD4 and CD8 repertoires. This immuneACCESS table, as held by TCRdb, lists in-frame sequences with V and J called but not all clones. Of the missing ones, under half trace to an unresolved V gene in checked studies; the others have no known cause. Clonal size and the V and J genes are those of that table, whereas D and trimming came from the DNA. The sample table shows some 120,000 clones, and roughly 58% are seen once. The ten largest clones add up to 3.5% to 5.5% of the sample.

The receptor was derived from a human donor with alopecia areata. Sample: CD4+ T cells sorted from blood, taken at week 0. The chain is encoded by TRBV6-5 joined to TRBJ2-1, with an unclear D gene assignment. CDR3 sequence: CASSYSEAYLDEQFF. The DNA is TGTGCCAGCAGTTACTCTGAGGCCTACCTGGATGAGCAGTTCTTC.